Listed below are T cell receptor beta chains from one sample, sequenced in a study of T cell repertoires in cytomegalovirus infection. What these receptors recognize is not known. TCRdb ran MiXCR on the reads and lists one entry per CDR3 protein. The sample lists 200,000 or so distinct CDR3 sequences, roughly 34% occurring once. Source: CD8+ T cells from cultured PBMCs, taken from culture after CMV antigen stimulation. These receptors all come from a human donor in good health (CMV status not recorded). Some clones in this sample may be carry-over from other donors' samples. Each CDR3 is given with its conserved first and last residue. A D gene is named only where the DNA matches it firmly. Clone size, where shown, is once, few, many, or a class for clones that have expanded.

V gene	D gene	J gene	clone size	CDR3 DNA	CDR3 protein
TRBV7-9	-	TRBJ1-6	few	TGTGCCAGCAGCCCCCGGGAGGGAAGAATCGGTTCACCCCTCCACTTT	CASSPREGRIGSPLHF
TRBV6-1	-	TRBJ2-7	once	TGTGCCAGCAGTGATCGTGGCACCTACGAGCAGTACTTC	CASSDRGTYEQYF
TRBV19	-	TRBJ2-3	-	TGTGCAAGTAGAATGTACGGACTCGGGGGTCTTAACACAGATACGAAGTATTTT	CASRMYGLGGLNTDTKYF
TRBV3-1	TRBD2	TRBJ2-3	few	TGTGCCAGCAGCCAAGGGGGAGGCCTAGCGGGGGTCCGGGATACGCAGTATTTT	CASSQGGGLAGVRDTQYF
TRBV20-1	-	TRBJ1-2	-	TGCAGTGCTCCCCGCAATTCGGGCTACACCTTC	CSAPRNSGYTF
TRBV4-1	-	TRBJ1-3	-	TGCGCCAGCAGCCAAGTGGGGGCTGGAAACACCATATATTTT	CASSQVGAGNTIYF
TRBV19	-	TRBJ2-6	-	TGTGCCAGTACCCCAATGGGGGGATCTGGGGCCAACGTCCTGACTTTC	CASTPMGGSGANVLTF
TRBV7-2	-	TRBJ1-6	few	TGTGCCAGCAGCCCATCCCCAGAGAATAATTCACCCCTCCACTTT	CASSPSPENNSPLHF
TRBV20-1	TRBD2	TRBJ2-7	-	TGCAGTGCTCACAAACAGGCCGGGACTAGCAGCCACGAGCAGTACTTC	CSAHKQAGTSSHEQYF
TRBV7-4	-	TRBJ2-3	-	TGTGCCAGCAGCGTCGGGATGGATACGCAGTATTTT	CASSVGMDTQYF
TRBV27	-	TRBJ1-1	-	TGTGCCAGCACTTCAGGGGCGCGGGGTATGAACACTGAAGCTTTCTTT	CASTSGARGMNTEAFF
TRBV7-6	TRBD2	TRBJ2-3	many	TGTGCCAGCAGCTTAGTCCTAGCGGAGACAACTAGCACAGATACGCAGTATTTT	CASSLVLAETTSTDTQYF
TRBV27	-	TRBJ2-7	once	TGTGCCACCCGAGCAGGGGGGGGGTTCGAGCAGTACTTC	CATRAGGGFEQYF
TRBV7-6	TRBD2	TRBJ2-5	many	TGTGCCAGCAGCTTCTCAGCGGAGCGGGGAGAGACCCAGTACTTC	CASSFSAERGETQYF
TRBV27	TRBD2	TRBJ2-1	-	TGTGCCAGCAGTTGGCGGGGGGGGTTGGCCTACAATGAGCAGTTCTTC	CASSWRGGLAYNEQFF
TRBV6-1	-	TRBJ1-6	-	TGTGCCAGCAGTGGGCGGAGTCTTAATTCACCCCTCCACTTT	CASSGRSLNSPLHF
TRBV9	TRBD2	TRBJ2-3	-	TGTGCCAGCAACCCGGCTAGCGGGCGTACGCAGTATTTT	CASNPASGRTQYF
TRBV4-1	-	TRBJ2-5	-	TGCGCCAGCAGCCTCCGTCCCCCGGTGCCGTACCAAGAGACCCAGTACTTC	CASSLRPPVPYQETQYF
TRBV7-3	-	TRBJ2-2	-	TGTGCCAGCAGCTTAAGAACGGGGGGCGGTGTCGGGGAGCTGTTTTTT	CASSLRTGGGVGELFF
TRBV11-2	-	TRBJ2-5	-	TGTGCCAGCAGAAGTAGGGGTAGCGAGACCCAGTACTTC	CASRSRGSETQYF